These 14 T cell receptor beta chains share one sample of origin, sequenced in a study of cytomegalovirus exposure and HLA in healthy donors. Researchers ran the PCR with 60 Vbeta and 13 Jbeta primers. Generated by immunoSEQ multiplex PCR, the TCRdb table keeps only in-frame clones and is missing some. The sample comprises around 180,000 clones, around 80% of which are singletons, and around 0.69% rests with the top ten. Sequencing was done on a sample of PBMCs. The origin of the receptors is a woman in her 40s in good health and CMV-seronegative.

This chain uses TRBV6-5 with TRBJ1-2; the match to TRBD1 covers 7 bases. Germline V lookup: CDR1 MNHEY, CDR2 SVGAGI. Losses at the gene ends were 6 bases for V and 5 bases for J; bases not matched to a gene: 6. This CDR3 is 13 amino acids long. CDR3 bases: TGTGCCAGCAGCCCTACCAGGGGGTATGGCTACACCTTC. This encodes CASSPTRGYGYTF.

This clone was found once. The chain uses TRBV14 and TRBJ1-4; the D is unclear. Trimming removed 4 bases from V and 3 bases from J, with 15 bases in between. Germline V gene lookup returns CDR1 SGHDN and CDR2 FVKESK. The CDR3 runs 16 residues. CDR3 sequence reads: CASSPEGIVPNEKLFF. Written as DNA, the CDR3 is TGTGCCAGCAGCCCGGAGGGTATAGTTCCTAATGAAAAACTGTTTTTT.

CDR3 nucleotides: TGTGCCAGCACTGCCGGGCAGGGAGGCAATGAGCAGTTCTTC. Its protein is CASTAGQGGNEQFF. The chain joins TRBV27 to TRBJ2-1; a weak D match, TRBD2 (6 bases). Germline V gives CDR1 MNHEY, CDR2 SMNVEV (reference sequence). The V gene lost 7 bases and the J gene lost 6 bases, with 16 bases spanning the gap. CDR3 length equals 14 residues.

The V and J genes are TRBV4-1 and TRBJ2-5; D unclear. The CDR3 runs to 15 residues. CDR1 and CDR2 from the germline V gene are MGHRA and YSYEKL. With 0 bases removed from V and 5 bases from J, the gap between germline ends came to 13 bases. The CDR3 sequence is CASSQDRVGGETQYF. In DNA, the CDR3 is TGCGCCAGCAGCCAAGATCGGGTCGGTGGGGAGACCCAGTACTTC.

The CDR3 nucleotides read TGTGCCAGCAGCTTTAGCCTTCTACAGGGGATCAGTGAAAAACTGTTTTTT. It specifies CASSFSLLQGISEKLFF. The rearrangement joins TRBV7-2 to TRBJ1-4, with 7 bases aligning to TRBD1. From germline, CDR1 is SGHTA and CDR2 FQGNSA. V lost 3 bases to trimming and J lost 7 bases; unmatched junction nucleotides: 14. The CDR3 runs to 17 residues. Together with reference TRBV7-2 and TRBJ1-4, the CDR3 gives the full variable domain: GAGVSQSPSNKVTEKGKDVELRCDPISGHTALYWYRQSLGQGLEFLIYFQGNSAPDKSGLPSDRFSAERTGGSVSTLTIQRTQQEDSAVYLCASSFSLLQGISEKLFFGSGTQLSVL.

The chain links TRBV30 to TRBJ1-2, with D possibly TRBD1 on 6 matching bases. Trimming removed 0 bases from V and 4 bases from J, with 15 bases in between. This CDR3 spans 15 amino acids. Germline CDR1 GTSNPN, CDR2 SVGIG (reference sequence). DNA of the CDR3: TGTGCCTGGAGTGTACAGGGCGGCCGCGGCTATGGCTACACCTTC. This translates into CAWSVQGGRGYGYTF.

The rearrangement joins TRBV6-4 to TRBJ2-7, with 9 bases fitting TRBD2. With V trimmed by 5 bases and J by 3 bases, 8 bases remained unmatched. The CDR3 length is 15 residues. Germline V gene data show CDR1 as MRHNA and CDR2 as SNTAGT. The CDR3, as DNA: TGTGCCAGCAGTCAGCTAGCGGGGCCTTACTACGAGCAGTACTTC. It encodes CASSQLAGPYYEQYF.

The table lists this clone with a count of one. This CDR3 is CASSLSHRVNTEAFF. CDR3 DNA: TGCGCCAGCAGCTTGAGTCACAGGGTCAACACTGAAGCTTTCTTT. The chain has TRBV5-1 and TRBJ1-1; TRBD1 might be the D (6 bases). The CDR3 extends over 15 amino acids. V lost 1 base and J 2 bases, leaving 12 bases between the germline ends. Germline loops: CDR1 SGHRS, CDR2 YFSETQ.

This chain connects TRBV4-1 to TRBJ2-1; D is perhaps TRBD2 (6 bases). V lost 4 bases to trimming and J lost 15 bases, with 25 bases between them. CDR3 length: 15 residues. Germline CDR1 is MGHRA and CDR2 is YSYEKL. The CDR3 here is CASSPWGGDRPILFF. Written as DNA, the CDR3 is TGCGCCAGCAGCCCCTGGGGCGGGGACCGGCCCATTTTGTTCTTC.

V is TRBV30 and J is TRBJ2-3; possibly TRBD1 for D (6 bases). V was cut by 1 base and J by 0 bases, with 14 bases left in between. The CDR3 loop spans 16 amino acids. CDR1 and CDR2 from the germline V gene are GTSNPN and SVGIG (reference sequence). The chain's CDR3 is CAWSGRTDFSTDTQYF. CDR3 in DNA: TGTGCCTGGAGTGGGCGGACAGACTTTAGCACAGATACGCAGTATTTT.

A few counts support this clone. The same CDR3 also results from other DNA sequences found in this sample. J is TRBJ1-2 and V is TRBV5-6; 7 bases align to TRBD1. Germline CDR1 SGHDT, CDR2 YYEEEE. The CDR3 spans 14 residues. The V and J ends lost 0 bases and 3 bases, in that order; junction bases with no gene match: 2. The CDR3 here is CASSLGQGDYGYTF. The CDR3 coding sequence is TGTGCCAGCAGCTTGGGACAGGGTGACTATGGCTACACCTTC.

The chain couples TRBV5-4 to TRBJ1-2; D gene uncertain. The germline V and J ends were trimmed by 1 base and 8 bases, with 12 bases remaining between them. This CDR3 spans 13 amino acids. The germline gives CDR1 SGHNT, CDR2 YYREEE (reference sequence). The CDR3 coding sequence is TGTGCCAGCAGCTTGAGTGGGCGAGGGGGCTACACCTTC. Amino acids: CASSLSGRGGYTF.

This chain uses TRBV5-1 with TRBJ2-1, with 7 bases lining up with TRBD2. Trimming cost V 4 bases and J 0 bases; bases outside gene matches: 4. Germline V gene lookup returns CDR1 SGHRS and CDR2 YFSETQ. This CDR3 region has 15 residues. The CDR3 coding sequence is TGCGCCAGCAGCGTCGGGACTAACTCCTACAATGAGCAGTTCTTC. It translates to CASSVGTNSYNEQFF.

V and J are TRBV30 and TRBJ1-2, with 7 bases that match TRBD1. The length of the CDR3 is 12 residues. Trimming at V came to 2 bases and at J to 4 bases, leaving 1 base not matched to a gene. The germline gives CDR1 GTSNPN, CDR2 SVGIG (reference sequence). The CDR3 sequence: CAWSQGGYGYTF. CDR3 bases: TGTGCCTGGAGTCAGGGGGGCTATGGCTACACCTTC.